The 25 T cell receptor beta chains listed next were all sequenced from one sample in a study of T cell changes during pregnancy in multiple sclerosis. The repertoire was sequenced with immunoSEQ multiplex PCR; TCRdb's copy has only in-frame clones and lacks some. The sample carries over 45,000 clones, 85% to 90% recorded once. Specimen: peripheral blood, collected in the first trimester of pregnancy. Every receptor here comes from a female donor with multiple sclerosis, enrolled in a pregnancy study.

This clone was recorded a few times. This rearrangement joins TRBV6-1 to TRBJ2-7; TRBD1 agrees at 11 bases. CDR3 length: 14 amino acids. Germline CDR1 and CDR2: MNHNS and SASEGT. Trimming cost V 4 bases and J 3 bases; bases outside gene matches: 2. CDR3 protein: CASSGGQGGYEQYF. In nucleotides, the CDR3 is TGTGCCAGCAGTGGGGGACAGGGGGGCTACGAGCAGTACTTC.

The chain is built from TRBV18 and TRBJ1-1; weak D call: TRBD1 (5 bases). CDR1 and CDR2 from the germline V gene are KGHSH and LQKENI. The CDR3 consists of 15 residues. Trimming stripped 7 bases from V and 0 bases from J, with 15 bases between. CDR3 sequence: CASWETEGVNTEAFF. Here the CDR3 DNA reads TGTGCCAGCTGGGAAACGGAAGGGGTGAACACTGAAGCTTTCTTT.

This chain's CDR3 is CASSHNFVMPWGERHNSPLHF. The CDR3 DNA reads TGCGCCAGCAGCCACAATTTCGTTATGCCGTGGGGCGAACGCCATAATTCACCCCTCCACTTT. This sequence joins TRBV4-1 and TRBJ1-6; the D gene is possibly TRBD1 (5 bases). Germline V lookup: CDR1 MGHRA, CDR2 YSYEKL. V gave up 3 bases and J gave up 5 bases, with 29 bases separating them. The CDR3 consists of 21 residues.

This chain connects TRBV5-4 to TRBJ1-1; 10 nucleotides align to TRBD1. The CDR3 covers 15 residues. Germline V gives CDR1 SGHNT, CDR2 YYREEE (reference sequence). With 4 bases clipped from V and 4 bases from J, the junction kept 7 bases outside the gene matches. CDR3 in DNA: TGTGCCAGCAGCGCTGCCGGGACAGGGGCCACTGAAGCTTTCTTT. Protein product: CASSAAGTGATEAFF. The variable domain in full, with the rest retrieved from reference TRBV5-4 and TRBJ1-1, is ETGVTQSPTHLIKTRGQQVTLRCSSQSGHNTVSWYQQALGQGPQFIFQYYREEENGRGNFPPRFSGLQFPNYSSELNVNALELDDSALYLCASSAAGTGATEAFFGQGTRLTVV.

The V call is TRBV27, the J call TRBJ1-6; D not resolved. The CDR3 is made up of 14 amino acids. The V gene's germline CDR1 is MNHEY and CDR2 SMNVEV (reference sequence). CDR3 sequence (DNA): TGTGGGCGAGAAGGGAGCTCCTATAATTCACCCCTCCACTTT. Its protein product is CGREGSSYNSPLHF.

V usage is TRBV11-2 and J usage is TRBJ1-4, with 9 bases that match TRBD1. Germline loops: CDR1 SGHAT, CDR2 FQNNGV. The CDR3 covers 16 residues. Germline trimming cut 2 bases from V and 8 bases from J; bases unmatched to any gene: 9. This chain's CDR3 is CASSLKAGTGSEKLFF. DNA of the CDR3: TGTGCCAGCAGCTTAAAGGCAGGGACAGGGTCGGAAAAACTGTTTTTT. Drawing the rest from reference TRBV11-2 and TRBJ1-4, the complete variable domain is EAGVAQSPRYKIIEKRQSVAFWCNPISGHATLYWYQQILGQGPKLLIQFQNNGVVDDSQLPKDRFSAERLKGVDSTLKIQPAKLEDSAVYLCASSLKAGTGSEKLFFGSGTQLSVL.

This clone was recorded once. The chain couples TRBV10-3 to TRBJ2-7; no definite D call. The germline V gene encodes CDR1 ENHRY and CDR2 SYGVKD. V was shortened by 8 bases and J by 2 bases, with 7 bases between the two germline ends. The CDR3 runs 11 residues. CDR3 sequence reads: CAIGAAYEQYF. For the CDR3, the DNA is TGTGCCATCGGAGCCGCCTACGAGCAGTACTTC.

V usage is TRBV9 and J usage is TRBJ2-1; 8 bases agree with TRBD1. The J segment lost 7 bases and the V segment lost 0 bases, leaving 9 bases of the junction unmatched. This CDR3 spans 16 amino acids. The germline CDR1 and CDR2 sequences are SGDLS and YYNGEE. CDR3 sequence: CASSVGGRGRLNEQFF. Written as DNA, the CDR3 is TGTGCCAGCAGCGTAGGGGGCAGGGGGCGATTAAATGAGCAGTTCTTC. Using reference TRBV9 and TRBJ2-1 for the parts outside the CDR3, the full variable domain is DSGVTQTPKHLITATGQRVTLRCSPRSGDLSVYWYQQSLDQGLQFLIQYYNGEERAKGNILERFSAQQFPDLHSELNLSSLELGDSALYFCASSVGGRGRLNEQFFGPGTRLTVL.

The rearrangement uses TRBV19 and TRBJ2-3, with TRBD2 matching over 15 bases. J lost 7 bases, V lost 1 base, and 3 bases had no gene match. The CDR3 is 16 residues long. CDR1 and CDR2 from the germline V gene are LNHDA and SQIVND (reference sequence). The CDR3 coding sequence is TGTGCCAGTAGTATAGCCGGGACTAGCGGGGGGTATACGCAGTATTTT. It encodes CASSIAGTSGGYTQYF.

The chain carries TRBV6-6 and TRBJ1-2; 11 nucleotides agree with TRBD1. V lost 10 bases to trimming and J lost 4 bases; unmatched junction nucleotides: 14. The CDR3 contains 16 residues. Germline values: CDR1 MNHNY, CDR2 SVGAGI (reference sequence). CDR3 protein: CATNTLSGTGGYGYTF. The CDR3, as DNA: TGTGCCACCAACACACTATCCGGGACAGGGGGCTATGGCTACACCTTC.

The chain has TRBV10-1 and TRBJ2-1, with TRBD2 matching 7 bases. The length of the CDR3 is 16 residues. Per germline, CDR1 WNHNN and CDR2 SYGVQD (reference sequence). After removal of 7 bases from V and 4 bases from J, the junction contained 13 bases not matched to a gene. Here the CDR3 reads CASTVERGLGYNEQFF. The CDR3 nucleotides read TGCGCCAGCACGGTAGAGCGGGGACTGGGGTACAATGAGCAGTTCTTC.

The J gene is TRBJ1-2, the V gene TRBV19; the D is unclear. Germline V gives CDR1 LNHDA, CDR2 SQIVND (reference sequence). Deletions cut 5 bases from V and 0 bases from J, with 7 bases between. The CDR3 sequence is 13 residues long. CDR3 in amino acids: CASSEISNYGYTF. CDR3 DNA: TGTGCCAGTAGTGAGATTTCTAACTATGGCTACACCTTC.

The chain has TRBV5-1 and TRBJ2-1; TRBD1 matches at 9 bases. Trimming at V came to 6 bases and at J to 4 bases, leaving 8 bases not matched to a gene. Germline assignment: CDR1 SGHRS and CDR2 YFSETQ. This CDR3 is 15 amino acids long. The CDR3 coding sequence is TGCGCCAGCAACCTTGCGGGGACAGGGTACAATGAGCAGTTCTTC. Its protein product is CASNLAGTGYNEQFF.

The CDR3 loop is CASSLADYPGNEQFF. The CDR3 bases are TGCGCCAGCAGCTTGGCCGACTACCCGGGCAATGAGCAGTTCTTC. This chain uses TRBV5-1 with TRBJ2-1, with D perhaps TRBD2 (5 bases). The V gene's germline CDR1 is SGHRS and CDR2 YFSETQ. The CDR3 runs 15 residues. V was cut by 0 bases and J by 6 bases, with 13 bases left in between. Looking up the rest from reference TRBV5-1 and TRBJ2-1 gives the full variable domain: KAGVTQTPRYLIKTRGQQVTLSCSPISGHRSVSWYQQTPGQGLQFLFEYFSETQRNKGNFPGRFSGRQFSNSRSEMNVSTLELGDSALYLCASSLADYPGNEQFFGPGTRLTVL.

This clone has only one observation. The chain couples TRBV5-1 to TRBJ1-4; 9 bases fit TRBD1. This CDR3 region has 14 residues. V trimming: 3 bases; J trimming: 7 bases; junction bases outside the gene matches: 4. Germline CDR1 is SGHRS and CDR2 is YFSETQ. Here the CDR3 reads CASSWDREFEKLFF. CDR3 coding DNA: TGCGCCAGCAGCTGGGACAGGGAGTTTGAAAAACTGTTTTTT.

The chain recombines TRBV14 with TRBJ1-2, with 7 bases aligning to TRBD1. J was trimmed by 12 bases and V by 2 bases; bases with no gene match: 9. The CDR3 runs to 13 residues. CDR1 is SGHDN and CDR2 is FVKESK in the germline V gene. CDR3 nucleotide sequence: TGTGCCAGCAGCCAATCGCTAGGGGGCATGAACACCTTC. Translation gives CASSQSLGGMNTF.

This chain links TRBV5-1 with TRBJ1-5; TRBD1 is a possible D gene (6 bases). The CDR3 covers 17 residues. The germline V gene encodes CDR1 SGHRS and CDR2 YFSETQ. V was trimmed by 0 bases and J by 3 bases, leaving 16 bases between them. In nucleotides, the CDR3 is TGCGCCAGCAGCTTGGGCGGATGGGGGCAGCCCAATCAGCCCCAGCATTTT. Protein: CASSLGGWGQPNQPQHF.

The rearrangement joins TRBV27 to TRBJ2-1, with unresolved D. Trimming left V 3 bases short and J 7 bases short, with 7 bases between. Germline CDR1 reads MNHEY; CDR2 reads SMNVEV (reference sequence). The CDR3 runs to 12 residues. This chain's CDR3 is CASSLVGNEQFF. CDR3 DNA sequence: TGTGCCAGCAGTTTGGTCGGGAATGAGCAGTTCTTC.

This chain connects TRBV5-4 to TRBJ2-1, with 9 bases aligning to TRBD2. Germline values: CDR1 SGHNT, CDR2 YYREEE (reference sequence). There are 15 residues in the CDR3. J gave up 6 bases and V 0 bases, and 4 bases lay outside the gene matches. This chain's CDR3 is CASSLGSGGVNEQFF. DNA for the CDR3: TGTGCCAGCAGCTTGGGTAGCGGGGGCGTCAATGAGCAGTTCTTC.

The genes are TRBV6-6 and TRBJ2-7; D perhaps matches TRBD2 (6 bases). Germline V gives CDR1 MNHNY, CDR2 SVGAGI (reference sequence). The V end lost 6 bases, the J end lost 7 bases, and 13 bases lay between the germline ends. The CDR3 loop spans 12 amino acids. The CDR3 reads CASRGGMWEQYF. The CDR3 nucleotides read TGTGCCAGCAGGGGAGGAATGTGGGAGCAGTACTTC.

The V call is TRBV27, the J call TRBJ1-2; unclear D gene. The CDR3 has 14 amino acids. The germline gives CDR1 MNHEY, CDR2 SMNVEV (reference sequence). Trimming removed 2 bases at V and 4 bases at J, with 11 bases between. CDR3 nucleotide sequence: TGTGCCAGCAGTTTACGATCACCGGGCTATGGCTACACCTTC. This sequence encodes CASSLRSPGYGYTF.

CDR3 residues: CASSLRGVRLTGELFF. In DNA form, the CDR3 reads TGTGCCAGCAGCTTAAGGGGCGTCCGCCTCACCGGGGAGCTGTTTTTT. The chain has TRBV11-2 and TRBJ2-2; D is possibly TRBD1 (5 bases). Trimming shortened V by 2 bases and J by 4 bases, and 14 bases separated the two germline ends. Per the germline V gene, CDR1 is SGHAT and CDR2 is FQNNGV. The length of the CDR3 is 16 residues. The full variable domain, with the rest looked up from reference TRBV11-2 and TRBJ2-2, is EAGVAQSPRYKIIEKRQSVAFWCNPISGHATLYWYQQILGQGPKLLIQFQNNGVVDDSQLPKDRFSAERLKGVDSTLKIQPAKLEDSAVYLCASSLRGVRLTGELFFGEGSRLTVL.

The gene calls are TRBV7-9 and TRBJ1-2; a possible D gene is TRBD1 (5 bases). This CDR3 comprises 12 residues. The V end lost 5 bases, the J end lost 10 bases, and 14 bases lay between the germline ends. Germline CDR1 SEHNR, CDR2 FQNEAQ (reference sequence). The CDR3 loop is CASSGPRDIYTF. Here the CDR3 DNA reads TGTGCCAGCAGCGGTCCCAGGGATATCTACACCTTC.

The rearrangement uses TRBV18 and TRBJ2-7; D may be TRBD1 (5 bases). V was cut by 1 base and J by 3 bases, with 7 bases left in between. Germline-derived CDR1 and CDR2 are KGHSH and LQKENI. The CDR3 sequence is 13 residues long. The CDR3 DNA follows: TGTGCCAGCTCACCACAGGGGATCTACGAGCAGTACTTC. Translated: CASSPQGIYEQYF.

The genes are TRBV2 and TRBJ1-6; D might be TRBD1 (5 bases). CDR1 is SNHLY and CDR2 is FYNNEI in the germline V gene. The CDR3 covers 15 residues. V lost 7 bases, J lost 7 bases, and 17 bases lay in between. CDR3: CASTTQGAGNSPLHF. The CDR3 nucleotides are TGTGCCAGCACCACTCAAGGGGCTGGGAATTCACCCCTCCACTTT.